The 2 T cell receptor beta chains below all came from one sample that was sequenced in a study of blood T cells in healthy people across ages. Primed by a sample-barcoded 5' primer and a J-beta primer mix, a second PCR proceeded for about 6 to 12 cycles. From the 5' RACE reads, TCRdb called clonotypes with MiXCR, one entry per CDR3 protein. The sample has roughly 800,000 distinct CDR3 sequences, roughly 50% seen once; the top ten hold 20% to 25%. Sequenced: blood. The receptor set was obtained from a man aged 30 to 39 in good health.

The chain uses TRBV20-1 and TRBJ2-3; 10 nucleotides line up with TRBD2. With 0 bases clipped from V and 5 bases from J, the junction kept 8 bases outside the gene matches. The CDR3 loop spans 16 amino acids. Germline-derived CDR1 and CDR2 are DFQATT and SNEGSKA (reference sequence). CDR3 sequence reads: CSARDWLSGGVDTQYF. In DNA, the CDR3 is TGCAGTGCTAGAGATTGGCTGAGCGGGGGGGTAGATACGCAGTATTTT.

V and J are TRBV13 and TRBJ2-5, with D perhaps TRBD2 (5 bases). TRBJ2-7 explains the end of the DNA better; the J call may be wrong. The CDR3 consists of 14 residues. CDR1 PRHDT and CDR2 FYEKMQ come from the germline V gene (reference sequence). The CDR3 DNA sequence: TGTGCCAGCAGTGGGCAGCGGAGCAAATACGAGCAGTACTTC. Protein: CASSGQRSKYEQYF.